This T cell receptor (beta chain) was captured in a study of blood T cell repertoires in COVID-19. About the research overall: The samples span acute and convalescent COVID-19 from the United States, Italy and Spain. From T cells, B-cell-depleted T cells, or PBMCs came the material, which was cDNA or gDNA.

Source study methods: Reference gene primer amplification gave estimated nucleated cell counts. Assay used: immunoSEQ multiplex PCR; TCRdb lists only in-frame clones, some missing. That table is the source of V, J and clone size, and D and trimming were worked out from the DNA. The sample lists tens of thousands of clones, 70% to 90% occurring once. This CDR3 region has 13 residues. Trimming stripped 5 bases from V and 1 base from J, with 7 bases between. CDR1 and CDR2 (germline): SGHTA, FQGNSA. The chain combines TRBV7-2 with TRBJ2-3; TRBD1 is a possible D gene (5 bases). The clonotype comes from a human donor in a cohort sampled during active COVID-19. The sequenced sample consisted of peripheral blood. This CDR3 reads CASSPTGTDTQYF. In DNA form, the CDR3 reads TGTGCCAGCAGCCCGACAGGCACAGATACGCAGTATTTT.